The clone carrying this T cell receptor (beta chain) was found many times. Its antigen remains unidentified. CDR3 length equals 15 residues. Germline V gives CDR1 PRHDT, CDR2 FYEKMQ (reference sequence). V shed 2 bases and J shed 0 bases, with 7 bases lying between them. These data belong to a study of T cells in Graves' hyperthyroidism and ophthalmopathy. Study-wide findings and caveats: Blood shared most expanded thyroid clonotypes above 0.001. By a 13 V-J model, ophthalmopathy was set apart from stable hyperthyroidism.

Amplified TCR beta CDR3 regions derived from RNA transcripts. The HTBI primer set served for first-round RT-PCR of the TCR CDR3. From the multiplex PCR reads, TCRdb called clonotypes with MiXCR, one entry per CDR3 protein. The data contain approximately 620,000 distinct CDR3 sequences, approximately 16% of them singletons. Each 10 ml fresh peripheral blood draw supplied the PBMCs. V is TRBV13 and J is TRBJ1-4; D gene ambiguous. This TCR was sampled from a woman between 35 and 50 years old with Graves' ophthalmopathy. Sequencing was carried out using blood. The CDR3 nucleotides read TGTGCCAGCAGCTTAAAGAGGACAACTAATGAAAAACTGTTTTTT. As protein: CASSLKRTTNEKLFF.